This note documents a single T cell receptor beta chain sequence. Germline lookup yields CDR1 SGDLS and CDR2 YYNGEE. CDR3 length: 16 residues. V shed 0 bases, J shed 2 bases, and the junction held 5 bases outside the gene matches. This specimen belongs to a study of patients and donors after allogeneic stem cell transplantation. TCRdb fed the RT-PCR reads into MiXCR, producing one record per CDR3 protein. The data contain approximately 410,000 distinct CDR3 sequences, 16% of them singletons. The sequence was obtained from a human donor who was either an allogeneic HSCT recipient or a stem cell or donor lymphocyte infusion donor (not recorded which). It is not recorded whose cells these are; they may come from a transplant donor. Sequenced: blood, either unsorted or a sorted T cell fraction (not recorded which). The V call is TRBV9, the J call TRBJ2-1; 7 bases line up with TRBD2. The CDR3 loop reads CASSVGASGPYNEQFF. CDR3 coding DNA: TGTGCCAGCAGCGTAGGGGCTAGCGGACCCTACAATGAGCAGTTCTTC.